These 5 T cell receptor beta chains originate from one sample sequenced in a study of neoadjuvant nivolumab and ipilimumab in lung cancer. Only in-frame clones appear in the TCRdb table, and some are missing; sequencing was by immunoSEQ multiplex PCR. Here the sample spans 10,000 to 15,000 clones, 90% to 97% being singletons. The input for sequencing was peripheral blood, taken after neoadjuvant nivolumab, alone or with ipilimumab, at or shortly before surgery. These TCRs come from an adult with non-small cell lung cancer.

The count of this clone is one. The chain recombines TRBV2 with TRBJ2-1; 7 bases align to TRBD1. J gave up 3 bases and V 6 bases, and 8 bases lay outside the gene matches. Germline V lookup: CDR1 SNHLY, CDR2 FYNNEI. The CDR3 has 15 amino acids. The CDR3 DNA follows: TGTGCCAGCAGGCCCGGGACAGAGAACTACAATGAGCAGTTCTTC. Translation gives CASRPGTENYNEQFF.

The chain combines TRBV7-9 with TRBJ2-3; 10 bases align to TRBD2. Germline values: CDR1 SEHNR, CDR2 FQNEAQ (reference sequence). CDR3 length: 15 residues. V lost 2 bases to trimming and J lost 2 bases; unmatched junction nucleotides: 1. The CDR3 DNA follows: TGTGCCAGCAGCTTAACTAGCGGGGTCACAGATACGCAGTATTTT. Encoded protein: CASSLTSGVTDTQYF.

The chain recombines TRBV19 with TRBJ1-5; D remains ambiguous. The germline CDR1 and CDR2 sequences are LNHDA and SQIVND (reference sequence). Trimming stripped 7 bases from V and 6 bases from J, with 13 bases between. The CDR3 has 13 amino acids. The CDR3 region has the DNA TGTGCCAGTAATAGTCCCGGGTCTCAGCCCCAGCATTTT. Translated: CASNSPGSQPQHF.

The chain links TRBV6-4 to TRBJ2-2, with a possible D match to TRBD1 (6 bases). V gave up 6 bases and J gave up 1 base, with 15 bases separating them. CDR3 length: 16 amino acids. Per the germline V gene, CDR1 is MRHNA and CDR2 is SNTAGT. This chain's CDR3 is CASSLQTGGNTGELFF. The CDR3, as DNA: TGTGCCAGCAGCTTACAGACAGGAGGGAACACCGGGGAGCTGTTTTTT.

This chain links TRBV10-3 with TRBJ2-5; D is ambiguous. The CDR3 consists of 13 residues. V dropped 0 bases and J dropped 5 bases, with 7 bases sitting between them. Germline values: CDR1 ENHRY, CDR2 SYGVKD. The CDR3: CAISESTRETQYF. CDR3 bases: TGTGCCATCAGTGAGTCGACGAGGGAGACCCAGTACTTC.